A selection of T cell receptor beta chains follows, all from one sample in a study of blood T cell repertoires in COVID-19. Here immunoSEQ multiplex PCR was the method, and the copy in TCRdb shows in-frame clones only, minus some. The table shows 150,000 to 200,000 clones, with around 90% occurring only once. Sequenced: peripheral blood. These TCRs come from a man in his 60s with active or convalescent COVID-19. Both conserved end residues are part of each CDR3. The order of the fields is J gene, D gene, V gene, clone size, CDR3 protein, CDR3 DNA. D genes are given only for firm matches. Part of the rows lack a size; the others show once, few, many or a class for expanded clones.

J gene: TRBJ2-7; D gene: NA; V gene: TRBV7-9; clone size: NA; CDR3 protein: CASSLRRSGDEQYF; CDR3 DNA: TGTGCCAGCAGCTTACGGCGGAGCGGCGACGAGCAGTACTTC
J gene: TRBJ2-2; D gene: NA; V gene: TRBV6-5; clone size: NA; CDR3 protein: CASSHLTANTGELFF; CDR3 DNA: TGTGCCAGCAGTCACTTGACAGCGAACACCGGGGAGCTGTTTTTT
J gene: TRBJ1-6; D gene: TRBD1; V gene: TRBV27; clone size: NA; CDR3 protein: CASSFWVQGDSPLHF; CDR3 DNA: TGTGCCAGCAGTTTTTGGGTTCAGGGGGATTCACCCCTCCACTTT
J gene: TRBJ1-5; D gene: NA; V gene: TRBV5-1; clone size: NA; CDR3 protein: CASSLNGQLHQPQHF; CDR3 DNA: TGCGCCAGCAGCTTGAACGGACAGCTTCATCAGCCCCAGCATTTT
J gene: TRBJ1-4; D gene: TRBD1; V gene: TRBV19; clone size: NA; CDR3 protein: CASSTGTGGLGKLFF; CDR3 DNA: TGTGCCAGTAGTACCGGGACAGGGGGCTTAGGAAAACTGTTTTTT
J gene: TRBJ1-1; D gene: NA; V gene: TRBV6-5; clone size: NA; CDR3 protein: CASSYSPIQGTEAFF; CDR3 DNA: TGTGCCAGCAGTTACTCCCCAATTCAGGGAACTGAAGCTTTCTTT
J gene: TRBJ1-5; D gene: NA; V gene: TRBV10-3; clone size: NA; CDR3 protein: CAISDTGPGNQPQHF; CDR3 DNA: TGTGCCATCAGCGACACAGGTCCAGGTAATCAGCCCCAGCATTTT
J gene: TRBJ2-7; D gene: TRBD2; V gene: TRBV5-1; clone size: NA; CDR3 protein: CASSLGGRVPYEQYF; CDR3 DNA: TGCGCCAGCAGCTTGGGCGGGAGGGTCCCCTACGAGCAGTACTTC
J gene: TRBJ2-3; D gene: TRBD1; V gene: TRBV4-2; clone size: NA; CDR3 protein: CASSYGTGGRYTQYF; CDR3 DNA: TGTGCCAGCAGCTACGGGACAGGGGGCAGGTATACGCAGTATTTT
J gene: TRBJ2-2; D gene: TRBD2; V gene: TRBV6-6; clone size: few; CDR3 protein: CASSQGLAGGLGELFF; CDR3 DNA: TGTGCCAGCAGCCAGGGACTAGCGGGAGGGCTCGGGGAGCTGTTTTTT
J gene: TRBJ2-5; D gene: NA; V gene: TRBV19; clone size: NA; CDR3 protein: CASSEQNQETQYF; CDR3 DNA: TGTGCCAGTAGTGAACAGAACCAAGAGACCCAGTACTTC
J gene: TRBJ2-5; D gene: TRBD1; V gene: TRBV29-1; clone size: NA; CDR3 protein: CSAGTGGVRETQYF; CDR3 DNA: TGCAGCGCCGGGACAGGGGGAGTGAGAGAGACCCAGTACTTC
J gene: TRBJ1-6; D gene: TRBD1; V gene: TRBV6-1; clone size: NA; CDR3 protein: CASSEVFVGQGASPLHF; CDR3 DNA: TGTGCCAGCAGTGAAGTTTTCGTTGGACAGGGGGCTTCACCCCTCCACTTT
J gene: TRBJ2-5; D gene: TRBD1; V gene: TRBV12-3/TRBV12-4; clone size: NA; CDR3 protein: CASSSTGMETQYF; CDR3 DNA: TGTGCCAGCAGTTCGACAGGGATGGAGACCCAGTACTTC
J gene: TRBJ2-3; D gene: TRBD2; V gene: TRBV28; clone size: NA; CDR3 protein: CASSSTGLAGGITDTQYF; CDR3 DNA: TGTGCCAGCAGTTCGACGGGACTAGCGGGGGGAATCACAGATACGCAGTATTTT
J gene: TRBJ1-5; D gene: TRBD1; V gene: TRBV15; clone size: NA; CDR3 protein: CATSMDRGYQPQHF; CDR3 DNA: TGTGCCACCAGCATGGACAGGGGGTATCAGCCCCAGCATTTT
J gene: TRBJ1-2; D gene: TRBD1; V gene: TRBV28; clone size: NA; CDR3 protein: CASRATDRGRAYGYTF; CDR3 DNA: TGTGCCAGCAGGGCAACAGACAGGGGGCGCGCCTATGGCTACACCTTC
J gene: TRBJ1-2; D gene: NA; V gene: TRBV19; clone size: NA; CDR3 protein: CASSHRFGGYGYTF; CDR3 DNA: TGTGCCAGTAGCCATCGTTTTGGGGGGTATGGCTACACCTTC
J gene: TRBJ2-1; D gene: TRBD2; V gene: TRBV7-9; clone size: NA; CDR3 protein: CASSLSGRGGEQFF; CDR3 DNA: TGTGCCAGCAGCCTGAGCGGGAGGGGGGGTGAGCAGTTCTTC
J gene: TRBJ1-3; D gene: NA; V gene: TRBV2; clone size: NA; CDR3 protein: CASTGSSGNTIYF; CDR3 DNA: TGTGCCAGCACGGGGAGCTCTGGAAACACCATATATTTT
J gene: TRBJ2-1; D gene: NA; V gene: TRBV7-7; clone size: NA; CDR3 protein: CASSLDRYNEQFF; CDR3 DNA: TGTGCCAGCAGCTTAGACAGGTACAATGAGCAGTTCTTC
J gene: TRBJ2-5; D gene: TRBD2; V gene: TRBV2; clone size: once; CDR3 protein: CASSLGTGGPRETQYF; CDR3 DNA: TGTGCCAGCAGTCTCGGAACGGGAGGGCCCCGGGAGACCCAGTACTTC
J gene: TRBJ1-6; D gene: NA; V gene: TRBV5-1; clone size: NA; CDR3 protein: CASSLANLPPGIESPLHF; CDR3 DNA: TGCGCCAGCAGCTTGGCCAATTTACCTCCAGGGATCGAGTCACCCCTCCACTTT
J gene: TRBJ2-7; D gene: NA; V gene: TRBV5-4; clone size: NA; CDR3 protein: CASSLTGTYNYEQYF; CDR3 DNA: TGTGCCAGCAGCTTAACAGGGACGTACAACTACGAGCAGTACTTC
J gene: TRBJ1-1; D gene: NA; V gene: TRBV12-3/TRBV12-4; clone size: NA; CDR3 protein: CASGPGQEAFF; CDR3 DNA: TGTGCCAGCGGACCAGGACAGGAAGCTTTCTTT
J gene: TRBJ1-5; D gene: TRBD1; V gene: TRBV19; clone size: once; CDR3 protein: CASSLRPLDRVNQPQHF; CDR3 DNA: TGTGCCAGTAGTCTACGACCTCTGGACAGGGTGAATCAGCCCCAGCATTTT
J gene: TRBJ2-7; D gene: TRBD1; V gene: TRBV13; clone size: NA; CDR3 protein: CASSGDRGHYEQYF; CDR3 DNA: TGTGCCAGCAGCGGGGACAGGGGGCACTACGAGCAGTACTTC
J gene: TRBJ1-2; D gene: NA; V gene: TRBV28; clone size: NA; CDR3 protein: CASSYTGTSFGYTF; CDR3 DNA: TGTGCCAGCAGTTATACAGGGACATCTTTCGGCTACACCTTC
J gene: TRBJ1-5; D gene: TRBD1; V gene: TRBV7-8; clone size: NA; CDR3 protein: CASSLAQGPNQPQHF; CDR3 DNA: TGTGCCAGCAGCTTAGCACAGGGGCCAAATCAGCCCCAGCATTTT
J gene: TRBJ2-3; D gene: TRBD2; V gene: TRBV7-8; clone size: NA; CDR3 protein: CASSLARDYLAQYF; CDR3 DNA: TGTGCCAGCAGCTTAGCGCGGGACTACTTGGCGCAGTATTTT
J gene: TRBJ1-5; D gene: NA; V gene: TRBV7-2; clone size: NA; CDR3 protein: CASSLEGSATDLNQPQHF; CDR3 DNA: TGTGCCAGCAGCTTAGAGGGTAGCGCGACGGACCTCAATCAGCCCCAGCATTTT
J gene: TRBJ2-7; D gene: TRBD2; V gene: TRBV2; clone size: NA; CDR3 protein: CASSRTGGANYEQYF; CDR3 DNA: TGTGCCAGCAGTCGTACCGGGGGGGCCAACTACGAGCAGTACTTC
J gene: TRBJ2-7; D gene: TRBD1; V gene: TRBV6-5; clone size: NA; CDR3 protein: CASIKQGASYEQYF; CDR3 DNA: TGTGCCAGCATAAAACAGGGGGCGTCCTACGAGCAGTACTTC
J gene: TRBJ1-2; D gene: NA; V gene: TRBV19; clone size: NA; CDR3 protein: CASSILAGGYGYTF; CDR3 DNA: TGTGCCAGTAGTATCCTGGCGGGCGGCTATGGCTACACCTTC
J gene: TRBJ2-7; D gene: TRBD2; V gene: TRBV3-1/TRBV3-2; clone size: NA; CDR3 protein: CASSYPGTSFEQYF; CDR3 DNA: TGTGCCAGCAGTTACCCCGGGACTAGCTTCGAGCAGTACTTC
J gene: TRBJ2-7; D gene: TRBD1; V gene: TRBV5-1; clone size: NA; CDR3 protein: CASSMDRFGKYF; CDR3 DNA: TGCGCCAGCAGCATGGACAGGTTTGGCAAGTACTTC